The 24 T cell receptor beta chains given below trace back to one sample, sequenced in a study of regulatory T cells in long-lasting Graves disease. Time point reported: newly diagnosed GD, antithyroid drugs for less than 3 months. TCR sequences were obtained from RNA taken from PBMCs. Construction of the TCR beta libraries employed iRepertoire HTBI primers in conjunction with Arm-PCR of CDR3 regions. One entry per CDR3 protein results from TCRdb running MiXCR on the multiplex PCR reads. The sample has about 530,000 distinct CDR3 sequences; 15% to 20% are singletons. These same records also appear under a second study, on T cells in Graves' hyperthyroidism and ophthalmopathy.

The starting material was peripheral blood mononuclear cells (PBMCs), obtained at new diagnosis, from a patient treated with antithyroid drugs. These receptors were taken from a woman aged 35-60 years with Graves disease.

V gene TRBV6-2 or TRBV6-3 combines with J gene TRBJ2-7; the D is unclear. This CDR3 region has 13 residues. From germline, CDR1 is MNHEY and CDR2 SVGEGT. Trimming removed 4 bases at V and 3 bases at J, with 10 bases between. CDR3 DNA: TGTGCCAGCAGTTCTCCCAACTTCTACGAGCAGTACTTC. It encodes CASSSPNFYEQYF.

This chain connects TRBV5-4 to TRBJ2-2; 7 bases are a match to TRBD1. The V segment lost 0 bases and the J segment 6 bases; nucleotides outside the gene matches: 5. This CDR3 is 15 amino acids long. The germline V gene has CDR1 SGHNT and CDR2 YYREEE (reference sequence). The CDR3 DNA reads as TGTGCCAGCAGCTTGGAAGGGGGCGCAGCCGGGGAGCTGTTTTTT. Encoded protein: CASSLEGGAAGELFF.

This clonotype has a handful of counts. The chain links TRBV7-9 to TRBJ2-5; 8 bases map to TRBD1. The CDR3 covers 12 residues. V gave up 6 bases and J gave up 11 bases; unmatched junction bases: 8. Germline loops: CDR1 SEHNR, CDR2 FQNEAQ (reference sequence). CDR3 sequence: CASRETTGEQYF. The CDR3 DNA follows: TGTGCCAGCAGAGAGACGACAGGGGAACAGTACTTC.

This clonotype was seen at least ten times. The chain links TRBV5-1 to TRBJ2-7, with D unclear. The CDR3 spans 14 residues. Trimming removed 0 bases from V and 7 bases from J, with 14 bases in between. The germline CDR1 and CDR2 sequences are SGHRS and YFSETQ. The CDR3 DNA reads TGCGCCAGCAGCTTGGGGCCTTCCGACGGAGAGCAGTACTTC. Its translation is CASSLGPSDGEQYF.

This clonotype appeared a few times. The CDR3 coding sequence is TGTGCCAGCAGCGTAGATCCGGTGAGCACAGATACGCAGTATTTT. Its protein is CASSVDPVSTDTQYF. This sequence joins TRBV9 and TRBJ2-3; D remains unclear. CDR3 size: 15 residues. From germline, CDR1 is SGDLS and CDR2 YYNGEE. The V gene lost 0 bases and the J gene lost 0 bases, with 8 bases spanning the gap.

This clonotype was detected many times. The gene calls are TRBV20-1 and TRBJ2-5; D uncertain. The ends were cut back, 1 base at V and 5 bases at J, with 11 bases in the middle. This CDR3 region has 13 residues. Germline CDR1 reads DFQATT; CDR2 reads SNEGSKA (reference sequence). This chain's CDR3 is CSARAASGETQYF. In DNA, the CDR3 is TGCAGTGCTAGAGCGGCGTCTGGGGAGACCCAGTACTTC.

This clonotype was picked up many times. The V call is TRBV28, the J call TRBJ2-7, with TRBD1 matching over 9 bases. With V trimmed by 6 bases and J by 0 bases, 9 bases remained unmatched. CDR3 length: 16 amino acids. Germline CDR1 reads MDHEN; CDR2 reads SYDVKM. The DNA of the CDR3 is TGTGCCAGCAGCCCCCCCGGACAGGGGAACTCCTACGAGCAGTACTTC. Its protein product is CASSPPGQGNSYEQYF.

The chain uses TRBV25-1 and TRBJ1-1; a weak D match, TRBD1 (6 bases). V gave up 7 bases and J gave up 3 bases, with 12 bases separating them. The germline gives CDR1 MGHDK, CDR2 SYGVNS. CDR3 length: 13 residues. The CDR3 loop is CASMRAGDTEAFF. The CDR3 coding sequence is TGTGCCAGCATGAGGGCAGGGGACACTGAAGCTTTCTTT.

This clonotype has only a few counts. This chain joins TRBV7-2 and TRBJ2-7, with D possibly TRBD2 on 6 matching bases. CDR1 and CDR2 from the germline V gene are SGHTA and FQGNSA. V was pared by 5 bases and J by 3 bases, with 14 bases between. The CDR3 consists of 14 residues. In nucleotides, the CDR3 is TGTGCCAGCAGCATCTCGGGACTGAGCTACGAGCAGTACTTC. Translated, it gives CASSISGLSYEQYF.

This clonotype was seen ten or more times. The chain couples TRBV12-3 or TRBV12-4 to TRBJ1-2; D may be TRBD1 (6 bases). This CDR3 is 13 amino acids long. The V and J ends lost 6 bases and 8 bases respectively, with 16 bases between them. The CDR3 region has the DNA TGTGCCAGCAGCCTGACAGGCAAGGGCGGCTACACCTTC. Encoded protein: CASSLTGKGGYTF.

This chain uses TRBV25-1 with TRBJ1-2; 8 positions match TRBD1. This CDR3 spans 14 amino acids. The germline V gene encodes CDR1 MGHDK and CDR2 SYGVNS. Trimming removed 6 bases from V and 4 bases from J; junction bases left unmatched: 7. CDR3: CASRVSQGVYGYTF. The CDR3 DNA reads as TGTGCCAGCAGAGTATCACAGGGGGTCTATGGCTACACCTTC.

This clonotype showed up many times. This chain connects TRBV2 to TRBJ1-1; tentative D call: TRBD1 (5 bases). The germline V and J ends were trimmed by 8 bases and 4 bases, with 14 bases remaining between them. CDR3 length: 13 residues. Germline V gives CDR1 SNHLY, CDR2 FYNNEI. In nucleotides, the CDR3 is TGTGCCAGCCGGGGCGGGACCGGCACTGAAGCTTTCTTT. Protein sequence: CASRGGTGTEAFF. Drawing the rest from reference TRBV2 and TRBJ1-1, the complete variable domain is EPEVTQTPSHQVTQMGQEVILRCVPISNHLYFYWYRQILGQKVEFLVSFYNNEISEKSEIFDDQFSVERPDGSNFTLKIRSTKLEDSAMYFCASRGGTGTEAFFGQGTRLTVV.

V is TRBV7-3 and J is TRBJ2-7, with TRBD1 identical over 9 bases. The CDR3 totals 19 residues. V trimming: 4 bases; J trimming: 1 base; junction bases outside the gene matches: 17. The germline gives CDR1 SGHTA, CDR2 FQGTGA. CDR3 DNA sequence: TGTGCCAGCAGCTCTGACCCCTGGACAGGGGTTTTGTATTCCTACGAGCAGTACTTC. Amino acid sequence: CASSSDPWTGVLYSYEQYF.

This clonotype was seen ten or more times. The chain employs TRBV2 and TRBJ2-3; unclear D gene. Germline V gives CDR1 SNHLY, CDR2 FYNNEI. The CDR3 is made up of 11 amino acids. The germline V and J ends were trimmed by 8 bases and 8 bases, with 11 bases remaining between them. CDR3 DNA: TGTGCCAGCTACGGTGGGGTTACGCAGTATTTT. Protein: CASYGGVTQYF. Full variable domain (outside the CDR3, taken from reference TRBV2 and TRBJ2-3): EPEVTQTPSHQVTQMGQEVILRCVPISNHLYFYWYRQILGQKVEFLVSFYNNEISEKSEIFDDQFSVERPDGSNFTLKIRSTKLEDSAMYFCASYGGVTQYFGPGTRLTVL.

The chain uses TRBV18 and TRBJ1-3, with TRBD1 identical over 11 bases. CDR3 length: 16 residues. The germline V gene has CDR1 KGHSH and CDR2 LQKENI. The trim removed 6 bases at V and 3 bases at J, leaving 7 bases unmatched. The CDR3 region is CASSPGQGENGNTIYF. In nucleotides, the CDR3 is TGTGCCAGCTCGCCGGGACAGGGGGAGAATGGAAACACCATATATTTT. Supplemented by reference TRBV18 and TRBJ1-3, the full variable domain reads NAGVMQNPRHLVRRRGQEARLRCSPMKGHSHVYWYRQLPEEGLKFMVYLQKENIIDESGMPKERFSAEFPKEGPSILRIQQVVRGDSAAYFCASSPGQGENGNTIYFGEGSWLTVV.

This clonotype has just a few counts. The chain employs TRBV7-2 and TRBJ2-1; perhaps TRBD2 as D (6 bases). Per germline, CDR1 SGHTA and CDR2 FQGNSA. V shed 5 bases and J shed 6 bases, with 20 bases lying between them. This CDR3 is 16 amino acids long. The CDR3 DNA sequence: TGTGCCAGCAGCCCTCGGTCCAAGGAGGGTATCAATGAGCAGTTCTTC. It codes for CASSPRSKEGINEQFF.

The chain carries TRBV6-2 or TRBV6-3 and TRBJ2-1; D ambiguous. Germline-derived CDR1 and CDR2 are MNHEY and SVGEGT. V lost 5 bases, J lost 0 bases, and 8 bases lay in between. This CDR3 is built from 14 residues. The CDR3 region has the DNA TGTGCCAGCAGTCGAAAAAGCTCCTACAATGAGCAGTTCTTC. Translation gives CASSRKSSYNEQFF.

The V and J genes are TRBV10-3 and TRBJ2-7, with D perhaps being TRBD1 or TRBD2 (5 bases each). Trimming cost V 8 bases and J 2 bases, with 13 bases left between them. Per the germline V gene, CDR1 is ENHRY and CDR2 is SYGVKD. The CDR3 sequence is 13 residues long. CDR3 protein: CAIARDHPYEQYF. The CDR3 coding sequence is TGTGCCATCGCCCGGGACCACCCCTACGAGCAGTACTTC.

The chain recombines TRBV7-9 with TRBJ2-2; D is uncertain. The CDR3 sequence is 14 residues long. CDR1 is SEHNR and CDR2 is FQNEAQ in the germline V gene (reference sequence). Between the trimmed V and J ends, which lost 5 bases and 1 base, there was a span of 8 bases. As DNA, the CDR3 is TGTGCCAGCAGCGCGTATATGAACACCGGGGAGCTGTTTTTT. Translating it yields CASSAYMNTGELFF.

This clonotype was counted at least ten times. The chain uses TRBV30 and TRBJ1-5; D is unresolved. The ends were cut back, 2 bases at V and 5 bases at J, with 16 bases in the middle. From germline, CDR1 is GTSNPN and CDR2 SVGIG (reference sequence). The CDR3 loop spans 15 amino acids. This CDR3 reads CAWSRRASPHQPQHF. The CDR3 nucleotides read TGTGCCTGGAGTCGACGGGCCTCCCCACATCAGCCCCAGCATTTT.

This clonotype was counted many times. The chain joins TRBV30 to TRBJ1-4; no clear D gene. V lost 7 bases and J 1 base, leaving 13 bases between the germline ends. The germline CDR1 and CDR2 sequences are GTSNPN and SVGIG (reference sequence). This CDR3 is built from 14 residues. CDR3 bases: TGTGCCTCCCCGCGTTTGGGAACTAATGAAAAACTGTTTTTT. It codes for CASPRLGTNEKLFF.

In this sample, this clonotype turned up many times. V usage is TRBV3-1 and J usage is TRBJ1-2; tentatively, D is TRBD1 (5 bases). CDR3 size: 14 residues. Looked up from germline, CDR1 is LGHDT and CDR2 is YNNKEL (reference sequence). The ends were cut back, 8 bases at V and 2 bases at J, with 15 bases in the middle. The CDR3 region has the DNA TGTGCCAGCGGTTCGGGGACGGAGAACTATGGCTACACCTTC. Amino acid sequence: CASGSGTENYGYTF.

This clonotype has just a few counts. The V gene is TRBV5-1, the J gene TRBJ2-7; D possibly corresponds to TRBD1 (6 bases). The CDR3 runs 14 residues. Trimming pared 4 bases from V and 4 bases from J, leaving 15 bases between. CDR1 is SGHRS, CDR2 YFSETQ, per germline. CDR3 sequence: CASSDQGTRYEQYF. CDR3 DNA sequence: TGCGCCAGCAGCGACCAGGGGACCCGATACGAGCAGTACTTC.

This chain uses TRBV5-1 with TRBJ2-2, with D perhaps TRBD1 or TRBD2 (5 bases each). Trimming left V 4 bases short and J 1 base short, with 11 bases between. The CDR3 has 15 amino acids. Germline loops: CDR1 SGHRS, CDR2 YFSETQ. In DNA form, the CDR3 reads TGCGCCAGCAGCCAATTGGGGGAGAACACCGGGGAGCTGTTTTTT. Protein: CASSQLGENTGELFF.